One sample yielded the 2 T cell receptor beta chains listed below, sequenced in a study of blood T cells in healthy people across ages. A sample-barcoded 5' primer and a J-beta primer mix were used in a second PCR of about 6 to 11 cycles. TCRdb reprocessed the 5' RACE reads via MiXCR and lists one record per CDR3 protein. This table has around 780,000 distinct CDR3 sequences, roughly three fifths appearing once. The sequencing sample was made of blood. The receptors stem from a man between 35 and 55 years old in good health.

As for this clonotype: The junction does not match germline at one end; this may be a read error. V usage is TRBV6-2 or TRBV6-3 and J usage is TRBJ1-2; weak D call: TRBD1 (6 bases). This CDR3 is built from 14 residues. Germline V gene data show CDR1 as MNHEY and CDR2 as SVGEGT. The CDR3 coding sequence is TGCGCCAGCAGTGACGGGACACCTTCTCCTGGCTACACCTTC. This sequence encodes CASSDGTPSPGYTF.

The chain has TRBV4-2 and TRBJ1-5; 10 nucleotides line up with TRBD1. The junction had 6 bases not matched to a gene; V was cut back by 4 bases and J by 6 bases. Germline-derived CDR1 and CDR2 are LGHNA and YNFKEQ. There are 15 residues in the CDR3. The CDR3, as DNA: TGTGCCAGCAGCCGGGACAGGGGAATCTCTCAGCCCCAGCATTTT. It specifies CASSRDRGISQPQHF.